The clone carrying this TCR beta chain was detected a few times. The antigen remains unidentified. The sample originates from a study of CD8+ T cells in alopecia areata. The CDR3 consists of 11 residues. From germline, CDR1 is SQVTM and CDR2 ANQGSEA. cDNA serving as the sequencing template came from extracted, reverse transcribed RNA. Only in-frame clones appear in the TCRdb table, and some are missing; sequencing was by immunoSEQ multiplex PCR. There are roughly 140,000 clones in the sample; approximately 65% occur only once, and 35% to 40% lies in the top ten. Points from the study as a whole: Elevated clonality characterized lesional scalp relative to normal scalp, particularly in alopecia totalis/universalis. Patients displayed less clarity in TCR sharing than mice, a finding possibly related to HLA. The study also sequences resident alphabeta T cells of normal skin in scalp samples.

The receptor's source is a human donor in good health. The sample was CD8+ T cells sorted from blood. The V and J genes are TRBV29-1 and TRBJ2-2; D gene ambiguous. CDR3 in amino acids: CGALNTGELFF. CDR3 nucleotides: TGCGGCGCGCTTAACACCGGGGAGCTGTTTTTT.